The 17 T cell receptor beta chains reported below all come from one sample, sequenced in a study of T cells after yellow fever vaccination (dated by TCRdb to between 2017 and 2020). The library was obtained by 5' RACE. Sequenced using an Illumina HiSeq 2500. TCRdb applied fastp at Q25 and MiXCR to the public reads, then kept only in-frame beta chains. Each CDR3 protein appears once, grouped with its most common genes and DNA. Across this sample there are 400,000 to 650,000 distinct CDR3 sequences, with 20% to 25% seen only once. The ten top clones hold roughly a sixth of the sample. The sample's treatment or condition label, in plain terms: live attenuated yellow fever vaccine strain. The specimen was PBMCs, collected roughly 23 days after the first yellow fever vaccination. These TCRs come from a man between 18 and 35 years old who received the YFV17D yellow fever vaccine.

This chain links TRBV7-9 with TRBJ2-1, with D perhaps matching TRBD2 (7 bases). The CDR3 covers 14 residues. Germline values: CDR1 SEHNR, CDR2 FQNEAQ (reference sequence). V dropped 0 bases and J dropped 10 bases, with 13 bases sitting between them. CDR3 nucleotide sequence: TGTGCCAGCAGCTTAGCCCGGGGGGCAATAGAGCAGTTCTTC. Amino acids: CASSLARGAIEQFF.

The V and J genes are TRBV7-2 and TRBJ1-1; D gene unclear. The CDR3 is 14 residues long. In germline, CDR1 is SGHTA, CDR2 FQGNSA. Trimming removed 2 bases from V and 4 bases from J, with 11 bases in between. The CDR3 nucleotides are TGTGCCAGCAGCTTACGGGGTGTAATCACTGAAGCTTTCTTT. As protein: CASSLRGVITEAFF.

In its sample, this clonotype was seen a few times. The chain combines TRBV5-1 with TRBJ1-5, with a tentative D call TRBD1 (5 bases). Germline assignment: CDR1 SGHRS and CDR2 YFSETQ. The CDR3 totals 15 residues. The germline V and J ends were trimmed by 3 bases and 1 base, with 11 bases remaining between them. CDR3 amino acids: CASSWGGESNQPQHF. The CDR3 DNA reads as TGCGCCAGCAGCTGGGGGGGAGAAAGCAATCAGCCCCAGCATTTT.

This clonotype was found a few times. The chain combines TRBV4-3 with TRBJ1-6; D is unresolved. CDR1 is LGHNA, CDR2 YSLEER, per germline. The CDR3 is made up of 12 amino acids. V lost 0 bases to trimming and J lost 13 bases, with 7 bases between them. The CDR3 loop is CASSQEGNPLHF. The CDR3 DNA reads TGCGCCAGCAGCCAAGAGGGGAATCCCCTCCACTTT.

This clonotype was found many times. The J gene is TRBJ2-7, the V gene TRBV7-9, with D unclear. CDR1 SEHNR and CDR2 FQNEAQ come from the germline V gene (reference sequence). Trimming took off 2 bases at V and 2 bases at J, with 7 bases between the two ends. This CDR3 comprises 13 residues. The CDR3 here is CASSLTGPYEQYF. Here the CDR3 DNA reads TGTGCCAGCAGCTTAACTGGGCCCTACGAGCAGTACTTC.

This clonotype was detected only a few times. The CDR3 coding sequence is TGCGCCAGCAGCCAAGACCCGGGGTACTACTACAATGAGCAGTTCTTC. Translating it yields CASSQDPGYYYNEQFF. This chain joins TRBV4-3 and TRBJ2-1; weak D call: TRBD2 (5 bases). The germline V gene has CDR1 LGHNA and CDR2 YSLEER. This CDR3 is 16 amino acids long. Trimming removed 0 bases at V and 3 bases at J, with 12 bases between.

This clonotype appeared a few times. This sequence joins TRBV7-9 and TRBJ1-2; the D is unclear. The CDR3 has 15 amino acids. Germline V gene data show CDR1 as SEHNR and CDR2 as FQNEAQ (reference sequence). The germline V and J ends were trimmed by 4 bases and 3 bases, with 15 bases remaining between them. In nucleotides, the CDR3 is TGTGCCAGCAGCTCAATTGAACAAGGTGACTATGGCTACACCTTC. Amino acid sequence: CASSSIEQGDYGYTF.

This clonotype was counted at least ten times. CDR3 nucleotides: TGTGCCTCCCAGACAGGGGAGGCCAACATTCAGTACTTC. This sequence encodes CASQTGEANIQYF. V gene TRBV10-3 combines with J gene TRBJ2-4; TRBD1 aligns across 8 bases. The CDR3 runs 13 residues. Germline-derived CDR1 and CDR2 are ENHRY and SYGVKD. Trimming cost V 11 bases and J 7 bases; bases outside gene matches: 10.

This clonotype has only a few counts. This CDR3 reads CASSSSVETQYF. The CDR3 nucleotides read TGTGCCAGCAGCTCCTCCGTAGAGACCCAGTACTTC. The rearrangement uses TRBV7-9 and TRBJ2-5; D remains ambiguous. CDR3 length: 12 amino acids. Germline lookup yields CDR1 SEHNR and CDR2 FQNEAQ (reference sequence). V shed 4 bases and J shed 4 bases, with 7 bases lying between them.

This clonotype was seen many times. The V call is TRBV7-2, the J call TRBJ2-5; either TRBD1 or TRBD2 may fit D (6 bases each). CDR3 length equals 15 residues. V was shortened by 1 base and J by 1 base, with 10 bases between the two germline ends. CDR1 is SGHTA and CDR2 is FQGNSA in the germline V gene. The CDR3 DNA is TGTGCCAGCAGCTTAGGTGGGGGGCCCCAAGAGACCCAGTACTTC. It is translated as CASSLGGGPQETQYF.

This clonotype has a handful of counts. The chain links TRBV6-1 to TRBJ2-1, with 7 bases lining up with TRBD1. CDR1 is MNHNS, CDR2 SASEGT, per germline. This CDR3 has 14 amino acids. V lost 2 bases, J lost 6 bases, and 4 bases stayed unmatched. In nucleotides, the CDR3 is TGTGCCAGCAGTGAAAAGGGACAGAGCAATGAGCAGTTCTTC. Its translation: CASSEKGQSNEQFF.

This clonotype was seen a few times. V gene TRBV14 combines with J gene TRBJ2-3; TRBD1 matches at 9 bases. Losses at the gene ends were 0 bases for V and 2 bases for J; bases not matched to a gene: 3. Per germline, CDR1 SGHDN and CDR2 FVKESK. The CDR3 loop spans 16 amino acids. The CDR3 DNA reads TGTGCCAGCAGCCAAGAGGGACAGGGCTTCACAGATACGCAGTATTTT. This sequence encodes CASSQEGQGFTDTQYF.

This rearrangement joins TRBV12-3 or TRBV12-4 to TRBJ2-4, with TRBD2 matching 7 bases. V lost 4 bases, J lost 3 bases, and 3 bases stayed unmatched. The CDR3 has 14 residues. CDR3 in DNA: TGTGCCAGCAGTTATGGGGGGGGCAAAAACATTCAGTACTTC. It encodes CASSYGGGKNIQYF.

The J gene is TRBJ1-2, the V gene TRBV4-1, with D perhaps TRBD1 (6 bases). The CDR3 totals 16 residues. Germline V CDR1 and CDR2: MGHRA, YSYEKL. Trimming took off 0 bases at V and 0 bases at J, with 11 bases between the two ends. As DNA, the CDR3 is TGCGCCAGCAGCCAAGAATGGACAGCTTCTAACTATGGCTACACCTTC. This gives the protein CASSQEWTASNYGYTF.

This clonotype was counted between two and nine times. The chain has TRBV20-1 and TRBJ2-1; the match to TRBD2 covers 12 bases. The CDR3 is made up of 18 amino acids. V gave up 0 bases and J gave up 10 bases; unmatched junction bases: 16. CDR1 is DFQATT, CDR2 SNEGSKA, per germline (reference sequence). CDR3 residues: CSARDLGGPGLAGVEQFF. The DNA of the CDR3 is TGCAGTGCTAGAGATCTGGGGGGGCCGGGACTAGCGGGTGTGGAGCAGTTCTTC.

The rearrangement links TRBV20-1 to TRBJ2-7; D call uncertain. V lost 1 base and J lost 1, with 8 bases in between. CDR1 and CDR2 from the germline V gene are DFQATT and SNEGSKA (reference sequence). The CDR3 has 13 residues. CDR3 coding DNA: TGCAGTGCTAGAGGCTACTCTTCCTACGAGCAGTACGTC. Its translation is CSARGYSSYEQYV.

The J gene is TRBJ2-7, the V gene TRBV6-2 or TRBV6-3; D not resolved. Per germline, CDR1 MNHEY and CDR2 SVGEGT. The CDR3 length is 14 residues. Trimming shortened V by 2 bases and J by 0 bases, and 8 bases separated the two germline ends. The CDR3 DNA reads as TGTGCCAGCAGTTACGTGGGAACCTCCTACGAGCAGTACTTC. Protein sequence: CASSYVGTSYEQYF.